This record looks at one T cell receptor beta chain sequence and its context. Antigen unknown. A universal primer binding site was introduced by template switching. The final cDNA contained unique molecular identifiers. TCRdb ran MiXCR on the 5' RACE reads and lists one entry per CDR3 protein. In the table there are 460,000 or so distinct CDR3 sequences, 12% to 15% of which are singletons. The germline CDR1 and CDR2 sequences are SGDLS and YYNGEE. V was trimmed by 4 bases and J by 5 bases, leaving 18 bases between them. CDR3 size: 16 residues. The sample is drawn from a study of identical twins. Study results and limitations: The study based its conclusions on cross-sectional statistical analysis and did not follow the same donors.

The sample was also linked to a second study, of yellow fever vaccine responses in identical twins.

V is TRBV9 and J is TRBJ2-2, with D unclear. Sequencing was carried out using CD4+ T cells sorted from blood. This receptor was identified in a woman aged 18-35 years in good health. CDR3 protein: CASSPNAGSGTGELFF. The CDR3 DNA reads as TGTGCCAGCAGCCCAAATGCAGGATCCGGAACCGGGGAGCTGTTTTTT. The full variable domain, its missing parts supplied by reference TRBV9 and TRBJ2-2, is DSGVTQTPKHLITATGQRVTLRCSPRSGDLSVYWYQQSLDQGLQFLIQYYNGEERAKGNILERFSAQQFPDLHSELNLSSLELGDSALYFCASSPNAGSGTGELFFGEGSRLTVL.